These 26 T cell receptor beta chains originate from one sample sequenced in a study of T cell responses to AZD1222 COVID-19 vaccine. Profiled with immunoSEQ multiplex PCR; TCRdb holds only in-frame clones, not every one. This sample has some 69,000 clones, with roughly 80% found just once. The sample consisted of peripheral blood, taken 28 days after the second AZD1222 dose. These receptors originate from an adult who received the AZD1222 COVID-19 vaccine.

This clone was observed a few times. The chain recombines TRBV9 with TRBJ2-7, with D possibly TRBD1 on 5 matching bases. CDR3 length: 15 amino acids. In germline, CDR1 is SGDLS, CDR2 YYNGEE. V was clipped by 0 bases and J by 2 bases, with 12 bases between them. As DNA, the CDR3 is TGTGCCAGCAGCGTAGAGCAGGGCCCTACCTACGAGCAGTACTTC. Its protein product is CASSVEQGPTYEQYF. Full variable domain (outside the CDR3, taken from reference TRBV9 and TRBJ2-7): DSGVTQTPKHLITATGQRVTLRCSPRSGDLSVYWYQQSLDQGLQFLIQYYNGEERAKGNILERFSAQQFPDLHSELNLSSLELGDSALYFCASSVEQGPTYEQYFGPGTRLTVT.

J is TRBJ1-4 and V is TRBV24-1; possible D gene TRBD1, 6 bases. CDR3 length: 17 residues. Germline lookup yields CDR1 KGHDR and CDR2 SFDVKD. V gave up 9 bases and J gave up 8 bases, with 27 bases separating them. As DNA, the CDR3 is TGTGCCACCCAAAAGAACGTTAGGACAGAGGTAAGAGAAAAACTGTTTTTT. Its translation: CATQKNVRTEVREKLFF.

The chain combines TRBV6-2 or TRBV6-3 with TRBJ1-2, with D unresolved. The V gene lost 2 bases and the J gene lost 7 bases, with 14 bases spanning the gap. The CDR3 has 14 residues. Germline V gene data show CDR1 as MNHEY and CDR2 as SVGEGT. The CDR3 spells CASSYVTLRSGYTF. The CDR3 DNA reads as TGTGCCAGCAGTTACGTGACGTTGAGGAGTGGCTACACCTTC.

V and J are TRBV6-1 and TRBJ2-3; 8 nucleotides align to TRBD2. Germline CDR1 and CDR2: MNHNS and SASEGT. CDR3 size: 16 residues. V was pared by 4 bases and J by 6 bases, with 12 bases of the junction left unmatched. In nucleotides, the CDR3 is TGTGCCAGCAGTGTTTCGGCGGGGACGGGAGGGGATACGCAGTATTTT. Encoded protein: CASSVSAGTGGDTQYF.

The chain has TRBV10-3 and TRBJ2-6, with a weak D call TRBD1 (5 bases). This CDR3 spans 18 amino acids. Germline lookup yields CDR1 ENHRY and CDR2 SYGVKD. V was shortened by 6 bases and J by 0 bases, with 18 bases between the two germline ends. The CDR3 reads CAISPQGLTHSGANVLTF. The CDR3 coding sequence is TGTGCCATCAGCCCCCAGGGATTAACTCACTCTGGGGCCAACGTCCTGACTTTC.

The chain recombines TRBV28 with TRBJ2-7; D might be TRBD1 (5 bases). The germline V gene has CDR1 MDHEN and CDR2 SYDVKM. The V and J ends lost 7 bases and 2 bases respectively, with 18 bases between them. The CDR3 has 15 amino acids. The CDR3 reads CASTIGAGPPYEQYF. As DNA, the CDR3 is TGTGCCAGCACAATTGGGGCAGGGCCCCCCTACGAGCAGTACTTC.

This chain joins TRBV6-5 and TRBJ1-4, with TRBD1 as a possible D gene (5 bases). The germline V gene encodes CDR1 MNHEY and CDR2 SVGAGI. This CDR3 has 13 residues. The V gene lost 9 bases and the J gene lost 0 bases, with 8 bases spanning the gap. CDR3 loop: CARGGSTNEKLFF. The CDR3 coding sequence is TGTGCCAGGGGGGGGTCAACTAATGAAAAACTGTTTTTT.

The chain uses TRBV4-3 and TRBJ2-3; D not resolved. The germline V gene has CDR1 LGHNA and CDR2 YSLEER. The CDR3 length is 13 residues. V was trimmed by 5 bases and J by 4 bases, leaving 10 bases between them. DNA for the CDR3: TGCGCCAGCAGCATCCGACCCTCAGATACGCAGTATTTT. Amino acid sequence: CASSIRPSDTQYF.

In DNA form, the CDR3 reads TGTGCCAGCAGTCAAGATACCAGGGTTAACGGGGAGCTGTTTTTT. Amino acid sequence: CASSQDTRVNGELFF. The rearrangement links TRBV6-2 or TRBV6-3 to TRBJ2-2; D may be TRBD1 (5 bases). The V gene's germline CDR1 is MNHEY and CDR2 SVGEGT. Trimming left V 5 bases short and J 7 bases short, with 17 bases between. The CDR3 spans 15 residues.

J is TRBJ1-6 and V is TRBV27; 7 nucleotides line up with TRBD1. The length of the CDR3 is 15 residues. V dropped 2 bases and J dropped 5; count of bases not matched to a gene: 3. The V gene's germline CDR1 is MNHEY and CDR2 SMNVEV (reference sequence). CDR3 protein: CASSLAGQNNSPLHF. The CDR3 DNA reads as TGTGCCAGCAGTTTAGCGGGACAGAATAATTCACCCCTCCACTTT.

With respect to this clone: Distinct nucleotide sequences in the sample also encode this CDR3. The chain carries TRBV5-1 and TRBJ1-5; D possibly corresponds to TRBD1 (5 bases). V was clipped by 2 bases and J by 4 bases, with 7 bases between them. From germline, CDR1 is SGHRS and CDR2 YFSETQ. The CDR3 length is 13 residues. The CDR3 protein is CASSFDSNQPQHF. CDR3 DNA: TGCGCCAGCAGCTTCGACAGTAATCAGCCCCAGCATTTT. Filled out from reference TRBV5-1 and TRBJ1-5, the complete variable domain reads KAGVTQTPRYLIKTRGQQVTLSCSPISGHRSVSWYQQTPGQGLQFLFEYFSETQRNKGNFPGRFSGRQFSNSRSEMNVSTLELGDSALYLCASSFDSNQPQHFGDGTRLSIL.

This sequence joins TRBV4-2 and TRBJ1-1, with D maybe TRBD1 (5 bases). The CDR3 has 15 residues. The V gene's germline CDR1 is LGHNA and CDR2 YNFKEQ. Trimming removed 1 base at V and 2 bases at J, with 11 bases between. The CDR3 reads CASSQVSGGNTEAFF. The CDR3 nucleotides read TGTGCCAGCAGCCAAGTTAGCGGGGGAAACACTGAAGCTTTCTTT.

J is TRBJ2-5 and V is TRBV20-1; no definite D call. Germline V CDR1 and CDR2: DFQATT, SNEGSKA (reference sequence). The V end lost 3 bases, the J end lost 3 bases, and 11 bases lay between the germline ends. This CDR3 is 13 amino acids long. The CDR3 nucleotides read TGCAGTGCTAGTGTTGCCCGTGAAGAGACCCAGTACTTC. Its protein product is CSASVAREETQYF.

This chain joins TRBV29-1 and TRBJ2-3, with 8 bases that match TRBD1. Germline V gene data show CDR1 as SQVTM and CDR2 as ANQGSEA. The ends lost 3 bases at V and 2 bases at J; junction bases unmatched: 4. CDR3 length equals 14 residues. The chain's CDR3 is CSVESRGPTDTQYF. The CDR3 DNA reads TGCAGCGTTGAGAGCAGGGGGCCCACAGATACGCAGTATTTT.

V gene TRBV6-4 combines with J gene TRBJ2-2; maybe TRBD1 (5 bases). This CDR3 is built from 12 residues. The V end lost 6 bases, the J end lost 7 bases, and 9 bases lay between the germline ends. Germline CDR1 reads MRHNA; CDR2 reads SNTAGT. CDR3 loop: CASSSGFGELFF. In nucleotides, the CDR3 is TGTGCCAGCAGCTCAGGGTTCGGGGAGCTGTTTTTT.

CDR3 sequence: CASKTGAGSTYEQYF. Here the CDR3 DNA reads TGCGCCAGCAAAACTGGGGCAGGGAGTACCTACGAGCAGTACTTC. The chain employs TRBV5-1 and TRBJ2-7; possibly TRBD1 or TRBD2 for D (5 bases each). Germline V gene lookup returns CDR1 SGHRS and CDR2 YFSETQ. The CDR3 length is 15 residues. Trimming pared 6 bases from V and 2 bases from J, leaving 18 bases between.

The V gene is TRBV7-9, the J gene TRBJ2-6; TRBD1 agrees at 9 bases. V gave up 3 bases and J gave up 0 bases; unmatched junction bases: 6. The CDR3 is 18 residues long. Germline V CDR1 and CDR2: SEHNR, FQNEAQ (reference sequence). The CDR3 sequence: CASSLPGQGFSGANVLTF. DNA for the CDR3: TGTGCCAGCAGCTTGCCGGGACAGGGATTCTCTGGGGCCAACGTCCTGACTTTC.

The genes are TRBV3-1 (or the pseudogene TRBV3-2) and TRBJ2-3, with D possibly TRBD1 on 5 matching bases. From germline, CDR1 is LGHDT and CDR2 YNNKEL (reference sequence). Between the trimmed V and J ends, which lost 0 bases and 8 bases, there was a span of 18 bases. The CDR3 has 16 residues. The CDR3 DNA follows: TGTGCCAGCAGCCAAGATCTGAACACCATCCAGGGTACGCAGTATTTT. This sequence encodes CASSQDLNTIQGTQYF.

This clone was counted once. This rearrangement joins TRBV6-5 to TRBJ2-2; the match to TRBD2 covers 11 bases. J gave up 3 bases and V 5 bases, and 2 bases lay outside the gene matches. The CDR3 extends over 15 amino acids. Germline CDR1 and CDR2: MNHEY and SVGAGI. CDR3 in DNA: TGTGCCAGCAGTATTAGCGGGGGGGACACCGGGGAGCTGTTTTTT. Protein product: CASSISGGDTGELFF.

This clone was found a few times. The chain links TRBV7-9 to TRBJ2-7, with unresolved D. V was shortened by 5 bases and J by 8 bases, with 13 bases between the two germline ends. The germline V gene has CDR1 SEHNR and CDR2 FQNEAQ (reference sequence). This CDR3 has 12 amino acids. The CDR3 DNA sequence: TGTGCCAGCAGCCAGAAGCCAGGTCAGCAGTACTTC. Protein: CASSQKPGQQYF.

The chain couples TRBV24-1 to TRBJ2-3; a possible D gene is TRBD2 (6 bases). With 5 bases removed from V and 6 bases from J, the gap between germline ends came to 14 bases. CDR3 length: 14 residues. Germline CDR1 reads KGHDR; CDR2 reads SFDVKD. In DNA form, the CDR3 reads TGTGCCACCAGTGCACCGGGGGATGGGGATACGCAGTATTTT. It is translated as CATSAPGDGDTQYF.

The chain combines TRBV28 with TRBJ1-4; no firm D call. CDR1 and CDR2 from the germline V gene are MDHEN and SYDVKM. CDR3 length: 14 residues. V lost 5 bases and J lost 5, with 12 bases in between. The CDR3 loop is CASSGSSENEKLFF. The CDR3 DNA is TGTGCCAGCAGTGGTAGCTCGGAAAATGAAAAACTGTTTTTT.

The chain carries TRBV30 and TRBJ1-2, with D tentatively TRBD1 (5 bases). Germline CDR1 GTSNPN, CDR2 SVGIG (reference sequence). Trimming pared 5 bases from V and 1 base from J, leaving 20 bases between. CDR3 length: 16 amino acids. CDR3: CAWGAAGRRFNYGYTF. As DNA, the CDR3 is TGTGCCTGGGGTGCCGCGGGGCGAAGATTTAACTATGGCTACACCTTC.

The chain carries TRBV7-9 and TRBJ1-1; 8 bases match TRBD1. Germline V lookup: CDR1 SEHNR, CDR2 FQNEAQ (reference sequence). Unmatched junction bases numbered 28, after V lost 11 bases and J lost 8 bases. The CDR3 has 18 residues. CDR3 in amino acids: CASEDQGALGEREREAFF. The DNA of the CDR3 is TGTGCCTCCGAAGATCAGGGGGCGCTTGGCGAAAGGGAGAGAGAAGCTTTCTTT.

This chain connects TRBV11-2 to TRBJ1-5, with 10 positions matching TRBD1. This CDR3 contains 15 residues. In germline, CDR1 is SGHAT, CDR2 FQNNGV. V shed 5 bases and J 3 bases; nucleotides not matched to a gene: 4. CDR3 sequence: CASSTDRGFNQPQHF. CDR3 nucleotides: TGTGCCAGCAGCACGGACAGGGGGTTCAATCAGCCCCAGCATTTT.

This chain connects TRBV19 to TRBJ2-2, with no clear D. V lost 6 bases, J lost 2 bases, and 13 bases lay in between. CDR3 size: 15 residues. Looked up from germline, CDR1 is LNHDA and CDR2 is SQIVND (reference sequence). The DNA of the CDR3 is TGTGCCAGTAGCCCCGGAGACCTTAACACCGGGGAGCTGTTTTTT. Its protein is CASSPGDLNTGELFF.